The clone carrying this T cell receptor beta chain was seen a handful of times. Assay used: immunoSEQ multiplex PCR; TCRdb lists only in-frame clones, some missing. This sample yields 150,000 or so clones, of which more than 90% are seen a single time; around 18% belongs to the top ten. These data come from a study of T cell responses to AZD1222 COVID-19 vaccine. As for the study in general: Timing groups of about 4 and about 12 weeks for second doses were pooled.

V trimming: 7 bases; J trimming: 2 bases; junction bases outside the gene matches: 8. The germline V gene encodes CDR1 ENHRY and CDR2 SYGVKD. The CDR3 sequence is 14 residues long. The sequences come from peripheral blood, collected on day 0 of AZD1222 vaccination. The receptor's source is an adult in good health. The V call is TRBV10-3, the J call TRBJ2-7; TRBD1 aligns across 7 bases. The CDR3 region has the DNA TGTGCCATCACCCGACAGGGAACGACCTACGAGCAGTACTTC. This sequence encodes CAITRQGTTYEQYF.